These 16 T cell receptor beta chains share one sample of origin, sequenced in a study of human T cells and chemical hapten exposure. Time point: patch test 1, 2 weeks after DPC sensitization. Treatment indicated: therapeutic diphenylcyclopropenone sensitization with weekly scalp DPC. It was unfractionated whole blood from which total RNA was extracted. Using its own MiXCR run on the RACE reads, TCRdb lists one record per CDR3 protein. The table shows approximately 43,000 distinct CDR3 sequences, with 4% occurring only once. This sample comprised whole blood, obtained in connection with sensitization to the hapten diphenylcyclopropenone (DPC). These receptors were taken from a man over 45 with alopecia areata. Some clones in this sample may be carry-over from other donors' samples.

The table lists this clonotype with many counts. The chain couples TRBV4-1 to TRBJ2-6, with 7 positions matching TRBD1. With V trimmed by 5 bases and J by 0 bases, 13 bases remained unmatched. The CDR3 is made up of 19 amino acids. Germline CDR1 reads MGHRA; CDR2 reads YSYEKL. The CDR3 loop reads CASSSPRGQLSSGANVLTF. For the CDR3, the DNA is TGCGCCAGCAGCTCACCACGGGGACAGCTCTCCTCTGGGGCCAACGTCCTGACTTTC.

Here the CDR3 reads CASSVRVAGELFF. The CDR3 region has the DNA TGTGCCAGCAGTGTCAGGGTGGCCGGGGAGCTGTTTTTT. The V gene is TRBV12-3 or TRBV12-4, the J gene TRBJ2-2, with D maybe TRBD1 (5 bases). Trimming pared 5 bases from V and 6 bases from J, leaving 10 bases between. This CDR3 has 13 amino acids.

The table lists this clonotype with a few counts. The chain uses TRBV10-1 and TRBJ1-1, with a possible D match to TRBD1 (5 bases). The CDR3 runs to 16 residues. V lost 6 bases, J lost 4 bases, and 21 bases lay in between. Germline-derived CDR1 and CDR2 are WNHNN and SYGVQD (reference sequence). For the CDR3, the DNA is TGCGCCAGCAGGCAAGACAGCGGACCCTCTGGCACTGAAGCTTTCTTT. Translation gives CASRQDSGPSGTEAFF.

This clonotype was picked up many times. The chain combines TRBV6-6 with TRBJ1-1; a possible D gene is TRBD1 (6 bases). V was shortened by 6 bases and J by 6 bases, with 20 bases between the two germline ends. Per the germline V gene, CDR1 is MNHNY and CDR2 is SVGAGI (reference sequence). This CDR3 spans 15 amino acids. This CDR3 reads CASSPGGARGAEAFF. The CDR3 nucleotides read TGTGCCAGCAGCCCCGGGGGGGCAAGGGGGGCTGAAGCTTTCTTT.

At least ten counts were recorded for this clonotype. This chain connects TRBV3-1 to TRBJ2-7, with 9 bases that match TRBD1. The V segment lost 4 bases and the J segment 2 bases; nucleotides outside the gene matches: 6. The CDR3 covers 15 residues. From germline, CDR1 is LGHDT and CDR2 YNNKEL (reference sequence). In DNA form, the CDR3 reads TGTGCCAGCAGCCCGTCGGGGACAGGGCCCTACGAGCAGTACTTC. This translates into CASSPSGTGPYEQYF.

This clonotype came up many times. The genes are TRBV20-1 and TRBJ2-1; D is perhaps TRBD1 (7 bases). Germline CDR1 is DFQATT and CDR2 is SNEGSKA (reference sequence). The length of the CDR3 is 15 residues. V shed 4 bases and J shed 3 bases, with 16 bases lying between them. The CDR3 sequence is CSATLGGTDYNEQFF. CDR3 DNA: TGCAGTGCTACTCTAGGCGGGACAGACTACAATGAGCAGTTCTTC.

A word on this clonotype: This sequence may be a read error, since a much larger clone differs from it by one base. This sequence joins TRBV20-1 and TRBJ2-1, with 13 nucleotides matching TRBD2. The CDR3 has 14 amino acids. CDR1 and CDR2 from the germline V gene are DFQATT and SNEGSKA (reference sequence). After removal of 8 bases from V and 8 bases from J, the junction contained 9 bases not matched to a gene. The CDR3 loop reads CSTGTSGKGHEQFF. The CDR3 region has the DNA TGCAGTACAGGGACTAGCGGGAAGGGGCATGAGCAGTTCTTC.

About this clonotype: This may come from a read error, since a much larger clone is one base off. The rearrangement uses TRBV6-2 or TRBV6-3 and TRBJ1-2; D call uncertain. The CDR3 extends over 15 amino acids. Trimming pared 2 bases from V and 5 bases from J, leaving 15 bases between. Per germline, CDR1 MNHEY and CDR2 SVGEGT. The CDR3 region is CASSYPIENLYGYTF. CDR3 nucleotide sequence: TGTGCCAGCAGTTACCCGATAGAGAATCTTTATGGCTACACCTTC.

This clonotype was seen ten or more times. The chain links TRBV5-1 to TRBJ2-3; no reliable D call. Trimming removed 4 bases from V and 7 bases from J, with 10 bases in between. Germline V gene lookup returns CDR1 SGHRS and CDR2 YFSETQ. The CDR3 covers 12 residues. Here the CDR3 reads CASSASVNTQYF. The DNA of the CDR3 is TGCGCCAGCAGCGCCTCTGTAAATACGCAGTATTTT.

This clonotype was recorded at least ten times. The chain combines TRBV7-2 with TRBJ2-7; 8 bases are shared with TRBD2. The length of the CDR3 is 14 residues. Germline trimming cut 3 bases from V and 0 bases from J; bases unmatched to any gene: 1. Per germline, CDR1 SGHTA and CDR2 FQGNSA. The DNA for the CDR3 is TGTGCCAGCAGCTTTAGCGGGAACTCCTACGAGCAGTACTTC. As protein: CASSFSGNSYEQYF.

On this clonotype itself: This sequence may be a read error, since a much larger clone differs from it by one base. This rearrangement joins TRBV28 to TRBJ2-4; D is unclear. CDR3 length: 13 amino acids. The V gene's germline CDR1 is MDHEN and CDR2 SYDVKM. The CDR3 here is CASSLRVPNIKYF. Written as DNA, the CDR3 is TGTGCCAGCAGTCTAAGAGTCCCAAACATTAAGTACTTC.

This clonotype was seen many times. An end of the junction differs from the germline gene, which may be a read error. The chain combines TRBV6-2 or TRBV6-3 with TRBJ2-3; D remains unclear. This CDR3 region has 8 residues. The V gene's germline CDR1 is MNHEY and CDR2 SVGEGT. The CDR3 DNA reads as TGTGCCAGCAGTTATGGGGTCTTT. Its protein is CASSYGVF.

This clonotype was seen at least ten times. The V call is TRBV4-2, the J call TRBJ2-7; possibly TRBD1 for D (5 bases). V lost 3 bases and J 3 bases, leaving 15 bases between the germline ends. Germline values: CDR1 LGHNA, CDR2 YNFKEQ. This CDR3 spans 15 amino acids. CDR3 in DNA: TGTGCCAGCAGCCAGCTCGCAGGCCAGGGCTACGAGCAGTACTTC. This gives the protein CASSQLAGQGYEQYF.

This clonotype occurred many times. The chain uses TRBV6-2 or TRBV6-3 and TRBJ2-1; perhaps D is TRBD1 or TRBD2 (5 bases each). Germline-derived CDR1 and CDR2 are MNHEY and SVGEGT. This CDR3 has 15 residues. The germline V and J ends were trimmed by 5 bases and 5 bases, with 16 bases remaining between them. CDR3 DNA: TGTGCCAGCAGTGGGGCGGGCGTCCTCCACAATGAGCAGTTCTTC. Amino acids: CASSGAGVLHNEQFF.

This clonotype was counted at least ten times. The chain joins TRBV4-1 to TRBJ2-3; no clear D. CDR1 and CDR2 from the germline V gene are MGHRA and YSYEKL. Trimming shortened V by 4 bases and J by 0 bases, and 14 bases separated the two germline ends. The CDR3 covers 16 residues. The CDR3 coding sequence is TGCGCCAGCAGCCTATGGGCGGAGCCTAGCACAGATACGCAGTATTTT. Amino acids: CASSLWAEPSTDTQYF.

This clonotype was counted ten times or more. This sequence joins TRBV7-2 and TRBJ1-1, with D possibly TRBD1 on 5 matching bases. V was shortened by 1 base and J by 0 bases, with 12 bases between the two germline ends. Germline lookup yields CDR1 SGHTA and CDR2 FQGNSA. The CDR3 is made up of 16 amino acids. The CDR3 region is CASSLGWGGLNTEAFF. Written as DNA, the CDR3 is TGTGCCAGCAGCTTAGGGTGGGGGGGGTTGAACACTGAAGCTTTCTTT.